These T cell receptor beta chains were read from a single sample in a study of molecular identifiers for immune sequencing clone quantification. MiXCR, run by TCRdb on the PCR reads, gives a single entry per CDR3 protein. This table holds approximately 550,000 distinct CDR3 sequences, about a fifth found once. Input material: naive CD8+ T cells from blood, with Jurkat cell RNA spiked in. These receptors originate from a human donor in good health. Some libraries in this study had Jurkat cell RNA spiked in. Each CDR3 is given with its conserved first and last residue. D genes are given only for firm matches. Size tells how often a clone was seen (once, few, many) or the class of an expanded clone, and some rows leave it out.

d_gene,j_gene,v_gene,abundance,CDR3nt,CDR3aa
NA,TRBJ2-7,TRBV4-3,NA,TGCGCCAGCAGCCAAGATTGGCAGGGGGGGTCCTACGAGCAGTACTTC,CASSQDWQGGSYEQYF
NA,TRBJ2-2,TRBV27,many,TGTGCCAGCAGTTTGCCTCTGACCGGGGAGCTGTTTTTT,CASSLPLTGELFF
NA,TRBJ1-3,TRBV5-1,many,TGCGCCAGCAGTCTGGCCCGGGGACCTGGAAACACCATATATTTT,CASSLARGPGNTIYF
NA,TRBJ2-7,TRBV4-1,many,TGCGCCAGCAGCCAAGCCCCTCAGGTCCACGAGCAGTACTTC,CASSQAPQVHEQYF
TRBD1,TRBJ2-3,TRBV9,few,TGTGCCAGCAGCGGACAGGGGGTGGCAGATACGCAGTATTTT,CASSGQGVADTQYF
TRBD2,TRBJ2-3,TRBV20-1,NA,TGCAGTGCTAGGAACCTTGGACTAGCGGGGGGGCCTAGCACAGATACGCAGTATTTT,CSARNLGLAGGPSTDTQYF
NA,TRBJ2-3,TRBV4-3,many,TGCGCCAGCAGCCAAGACAGCACAGATACGCAGTATTTT,CASSQDSTDTQYF
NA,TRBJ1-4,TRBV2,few,TGTGCCAGCAGTGAAGGTGTTCTGGAAATCGTGAGTGAAAAACTGTTTTTT,CASSEGVLEIVSEKLFF
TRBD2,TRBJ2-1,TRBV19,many,TGTGCCAGTAGTATGGGACTAGCGATCGCTAATGAGCAGTTCTTC,CASSMGLAIANEQFF
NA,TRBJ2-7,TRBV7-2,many,TGTGCCAGCAGCTTAGATCAGGGGGAGGGTTACGAGCAGTACTTC,CASSLDQGEGYEQYF
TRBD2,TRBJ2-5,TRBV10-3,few,TGTGCCATCAGTGAGTTCCCGGGACTAGCGGGCTTGGAGACCCAGTACTTC,CAISEFPGLAGLETQYF
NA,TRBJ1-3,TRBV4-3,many,TGCGCCAGCAGCCAAGGAAGGGACGGAAACACCATATATTTT,CASSQGRDGNTIYF
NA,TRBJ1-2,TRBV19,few,TGTGCCAGTAGTATAGGTTTCGCAAGGATAGACTATGGCTACACCTTC,CASSIGFARIDYGYTF
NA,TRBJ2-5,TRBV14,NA,TGTGCCAGCAGCCCTACCTACGACAGGAGACAAGGGACCCAGTACTTC,CASSPTYDRRQGTQYF
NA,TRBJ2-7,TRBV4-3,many,TGCGCCAGCAGCCAAGCTCGGACCTGGAGGTCCTACGAGCAGTACTTC,CASSQARTWRSYEQYF
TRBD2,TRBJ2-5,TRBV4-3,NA,TGCGCCAGCAGCCAAGGAGCTAGCGGTGAGGAGACCCAGTACTTC,CASSQGASGEETQYF
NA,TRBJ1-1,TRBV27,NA,TGTGCCAGCAGTTTTTCAGGGTCGAACACTGAAGCTTTCTTT,CASSFSGSNTEAFF
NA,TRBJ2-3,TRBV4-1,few,TGCGCCAGCAGCCAAGAAGCACGAGGGGCTAGCACAGATACGCAGTATTTT,CASSQEARGASTDTQYF
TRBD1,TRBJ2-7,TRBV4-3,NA,TGCGCCAGCAGCCAAGAGTTAGTATTAGGACAGGGGCCGAGCTCCTACGAGCAGTACTTC,CASSQELVLGQGPSSYEQYF
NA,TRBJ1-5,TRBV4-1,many,TGCGCCAGCAGCCAAGAAAGAGCCCAGGGTAATCAGCCCCAGCATTTT,CASSQERAQGNQPQHF
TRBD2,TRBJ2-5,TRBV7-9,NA,TGTGCCAGCAGCTTTGACACTAGCGGGGAAGAGACCCAGTACTTC,CASSFDTSGEETQYF
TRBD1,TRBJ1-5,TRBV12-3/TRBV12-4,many,TGTGCCAGCAGTTCCCAGGGGGCCTTGCAGCCCCAGCATTTT,CASSSQGALQPQHF
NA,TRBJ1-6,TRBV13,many,TGTGCCAGCAGCTCCCGACATACGGACAGAGATAATTCACCCCTCCACTTT,CASSSRHTDRDNSPLHF
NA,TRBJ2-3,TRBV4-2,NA,TGTGCCAGCAGCCAGGGCCCGAGACGGACAACCACAGATACGCAGTATTTT,CASSQGPRRTTTDTQYF
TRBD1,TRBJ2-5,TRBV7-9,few,TGTGCCAGCAGCCCGGACAGGGTTCACGAGACCCAGTACTTC,CASSPDRVHETQYF
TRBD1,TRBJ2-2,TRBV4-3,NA,TGCGCCAGCAGCCAAGATGGGGGCAGGGGGCGCCAAGCTTCCGGGGAGCTGTTTTTT,CASSQDGGRGRQASGELFF
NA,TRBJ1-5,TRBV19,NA,TGTGCCAGTAGCGGGGAGGGTCAGCCCCAGCATTTT,CASSGEGQPQHF
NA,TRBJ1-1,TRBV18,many,TGTGCCAGCTCACCACCGGGAGTTGACACTGAAGCTTTCTTT,CASSPPGVDTEAFF
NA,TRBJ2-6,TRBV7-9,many,TGTGCCAGCAGCTTAGTTATGGTCACCTCTGGGGCCAACGTCCTGACTTTC,CASSLVMVTSGANVLTF
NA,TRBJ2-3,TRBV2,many,TGTGCCAGCATGAGGGGGGCCGAGTTGACAGATACGCAGTATTTT,CASMRGAELTDTQYF
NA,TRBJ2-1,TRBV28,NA,TGTGCCAGCAGTTCAGCGGTGCCGTCCTACAATGAGCAGTTCTTC,CASSSAVPSYNEQFF
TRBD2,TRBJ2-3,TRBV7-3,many,TGTGCCAGCAGCCCTTCGAGGACTAGCGGTTTGGATACGCAGTATTTT,CASSPSRTSGLDTQYF
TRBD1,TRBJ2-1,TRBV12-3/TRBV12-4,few,TGTGCCAGCAGTTTTTCCGGGACAGGGGGCCCGACCGCCTACAATGAGCAGTTCTTC,CASSFSGTGGPTAYNEQFF
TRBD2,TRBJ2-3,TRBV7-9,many,TGTGCCAGCCAAGAGGGAGGGTCCAATACGCAGTATTTT,CASQEGGSNTQYF
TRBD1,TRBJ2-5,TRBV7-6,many,TGTGCTTCTCGGGACAGACAAGAGACCCAGTACTTC,CASRDRQETQYF
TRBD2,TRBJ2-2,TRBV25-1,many,TGTGCCAGCAGCCCGACTAGCGGACCGAACACCGGGGAGCTGTTTTTT,CASSPTSGPNTGELFF
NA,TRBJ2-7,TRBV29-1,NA,TGCAGCGTTGAAAGTGGGGGCACCCCCTACGAGCAGTACTTC,CSVESGGTPYEQYF